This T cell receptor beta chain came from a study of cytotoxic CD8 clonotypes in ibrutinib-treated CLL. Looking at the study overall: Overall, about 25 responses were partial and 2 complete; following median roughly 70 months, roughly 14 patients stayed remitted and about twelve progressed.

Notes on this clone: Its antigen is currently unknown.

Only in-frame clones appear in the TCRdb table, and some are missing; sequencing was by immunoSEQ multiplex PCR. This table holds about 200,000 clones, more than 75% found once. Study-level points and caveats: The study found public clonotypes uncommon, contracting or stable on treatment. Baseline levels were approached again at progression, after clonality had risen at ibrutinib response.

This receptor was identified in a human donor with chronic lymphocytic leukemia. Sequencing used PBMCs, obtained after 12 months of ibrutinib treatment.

The CDR3 nucleotides are TGTGCCAGCAGCTTAGTCTTCTGGGACAGGTCCAATGAGCAGTTCTTC. Encoded protein: CASSLVFWDRSNEQFF. This sequence joins TRBV11-2 and TRBJ2-1; 8 positions match TRBD1. Germline V gives CDR1 SGHAT, CDR2 FQNNGV. CDR3 length equals 16 residues. V shed 1 base, J shed 6 bases, and the junction held 8 bases outside the gene matches.